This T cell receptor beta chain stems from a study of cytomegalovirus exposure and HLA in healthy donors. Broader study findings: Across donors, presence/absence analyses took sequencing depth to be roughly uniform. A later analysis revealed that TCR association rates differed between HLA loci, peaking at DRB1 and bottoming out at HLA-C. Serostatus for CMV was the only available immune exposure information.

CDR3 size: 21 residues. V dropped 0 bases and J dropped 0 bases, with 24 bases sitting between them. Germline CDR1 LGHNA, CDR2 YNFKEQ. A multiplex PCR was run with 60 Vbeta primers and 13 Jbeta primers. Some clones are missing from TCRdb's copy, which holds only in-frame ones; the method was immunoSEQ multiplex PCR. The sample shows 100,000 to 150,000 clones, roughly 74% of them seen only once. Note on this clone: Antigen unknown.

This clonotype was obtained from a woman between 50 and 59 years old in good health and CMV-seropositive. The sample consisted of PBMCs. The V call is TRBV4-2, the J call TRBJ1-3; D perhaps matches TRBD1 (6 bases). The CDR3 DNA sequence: TGTGCCAGCAGCCAAGAAATGGCAGGCAGGGGAAGACTGAGCTCTGGAAACACCATATATTTT. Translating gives CASSQEMAGRGRLSSGNTIYF.